A single sample gave rise to the 6 T cell receptor beta chains below, sequenced in a study of control samples from healthy donors and cancer patients. Measured with immunoSEQ multiplex PCR; TCRdb has only the in-frame clones, and not every one. The profile covers about 160,000 clones, with 96% appearing a single time and approximately 1% taken by the ten largest. Input material: blood. These receptors came from a woman aged 25 to 39 in good health.

V and J are TRBV7-9 and TRBJ2-7; 8 nucleotides agree with TRBD1. The length of the CDR3 is 15 residues. With V trimmed by 1 base and J by 2 bases, 4 bases remained unmatched. The germline V gene has CDR1 SEHNR and CDR2 FQNEAQ (reference sequence). The CDR3 DNA is TGTGCCAGCAGCTTAGAGGGCAGGGGGCCCTACGAGCAGTACTTC. Protein product: CASSLEGRGPYEQYF.

V usage is TRBV14 and J usage is TRBJ2-5, with 8 bases that match TRBD2. Germline V lookup: CDR1 SGHDN, CDR2 FVKESK. After removal of 4 bases from V and 5 bases from J, the junction contained 6 bases not matched to a gene. This CDR3 has 14 residues. In DNA form, the CDR3 reads TGTGCCAGCAGCCTCGGGGGGGCCCGGGAGACCCAGTACTTC. Its protein is CASSLGGARETQYF.

The rearrangement joins TRBV7-8 to TRBJ2-2; tentatively, D is TRBD1 (6 bases). Germline V CDR1 and CDR2: SGHVS, FQNEAQ. The CDR3 is made up of 16 amino acids. V shed 4 bases and J shed 5 bases, with 17 bases lying between them. The CDR3 sequence: CASSSDREGLTGELFF. CDR3 coding DNA: TGTGCCAGCAGCTCGGACAGAGAGGGGTTGACCGGGGAGCTGTTTTTT.

V usage is TRBV24-1 and J usage is TRBJ2-2; 7 bases match TRBD1. After removal of 3 bases from V and 8 bases from J, the junction contained 11 bases not matched to a gene. Germline CDR1 is KGHDR and CDR2 is SFDVKD. The CDR3 totals 16 residues. CDR3 sequence (DNA): TGTGCCACCAGTGATCCGAGGGACAGTCAATTAGGGGAGCTGTTTTTT. This codes for CATSDPRDSQLGELFF.

The chain uses TRBV18 and TRBJ2-2; D is possibly TRBD1 (6 bases). Germline-derived CDR1 and CDR2 are KGHSH and LQKENI. This CDR3 contains 16 residues. Trimming shortened V by 4 bases and J by 7 bases, and 19 bases separated the two germline ends. CDR3 bases: TGTGCCAGCTCACTCGGGACACCTGCGGTTTTCGGGGAGCTGTTTTTT. The encoded protein is CASSLGTPAVFGELFF.

The rearrangement uses TRBV28 and TRBJ1-4, with 7 bases fitting TRBD1. The CDR3 totals 15 residues. Germline CDR1 reads MDHEN; CDR2 reads SYDVKM. V lost 5 bases, J lost 8 bases, and 11 bases stayed unmatched. DNA of the CDR3: TGTGCCAGCAGTCCCGACAGGGTTGGGCAAGAAAAACTGTTTTTT. Translating gives CASSPDRVGQEKLFF.